Listed here is a single T cell receptor (beta chain). The sample belongs to a study of T cell responses to AZD1222 COVID-19 vaccine. From germline, CDR1 is SGHTA and CDR2 FQGNSA. The CDR3 loop spans 14 amino acids. V dropped 4 bases and J dropped 7 bases, with 11 bases sitting between them. The method was immunoSEQ multiplex PCR; TCRdb's version includes in-frame clones alone and lacks a portion of them. This table holds approximately 120,000 clones, about 83% found once. J is TRBJ1-6 and V is TRBV7-2, with D unclear. The origin of this receptor is an adult in good health. The sample here was peripheral blood, taken on day 0 of AZD1222 vaccination. The CDR3 spells CASSSFGPNSPLHF. The CDR3 DNA reads as TGTGCCAGCAGCTCATTCGGACCCAATTCACCCCTCCACTTT. The full variable domain, in which reference TRBV7-2 and TRBJ1-6 provide the parts outside the CDR3, is GAGVSQSPSNKVTEKGKDVELRCDPISGHTALYWYRQSLGQGLEFLIYFQGNSAPDKSGLPSDRFSAERTGGSVSTLTIQRTQQEDSAVYLCASSSFGPNSPLHFGNGTRLTVT.